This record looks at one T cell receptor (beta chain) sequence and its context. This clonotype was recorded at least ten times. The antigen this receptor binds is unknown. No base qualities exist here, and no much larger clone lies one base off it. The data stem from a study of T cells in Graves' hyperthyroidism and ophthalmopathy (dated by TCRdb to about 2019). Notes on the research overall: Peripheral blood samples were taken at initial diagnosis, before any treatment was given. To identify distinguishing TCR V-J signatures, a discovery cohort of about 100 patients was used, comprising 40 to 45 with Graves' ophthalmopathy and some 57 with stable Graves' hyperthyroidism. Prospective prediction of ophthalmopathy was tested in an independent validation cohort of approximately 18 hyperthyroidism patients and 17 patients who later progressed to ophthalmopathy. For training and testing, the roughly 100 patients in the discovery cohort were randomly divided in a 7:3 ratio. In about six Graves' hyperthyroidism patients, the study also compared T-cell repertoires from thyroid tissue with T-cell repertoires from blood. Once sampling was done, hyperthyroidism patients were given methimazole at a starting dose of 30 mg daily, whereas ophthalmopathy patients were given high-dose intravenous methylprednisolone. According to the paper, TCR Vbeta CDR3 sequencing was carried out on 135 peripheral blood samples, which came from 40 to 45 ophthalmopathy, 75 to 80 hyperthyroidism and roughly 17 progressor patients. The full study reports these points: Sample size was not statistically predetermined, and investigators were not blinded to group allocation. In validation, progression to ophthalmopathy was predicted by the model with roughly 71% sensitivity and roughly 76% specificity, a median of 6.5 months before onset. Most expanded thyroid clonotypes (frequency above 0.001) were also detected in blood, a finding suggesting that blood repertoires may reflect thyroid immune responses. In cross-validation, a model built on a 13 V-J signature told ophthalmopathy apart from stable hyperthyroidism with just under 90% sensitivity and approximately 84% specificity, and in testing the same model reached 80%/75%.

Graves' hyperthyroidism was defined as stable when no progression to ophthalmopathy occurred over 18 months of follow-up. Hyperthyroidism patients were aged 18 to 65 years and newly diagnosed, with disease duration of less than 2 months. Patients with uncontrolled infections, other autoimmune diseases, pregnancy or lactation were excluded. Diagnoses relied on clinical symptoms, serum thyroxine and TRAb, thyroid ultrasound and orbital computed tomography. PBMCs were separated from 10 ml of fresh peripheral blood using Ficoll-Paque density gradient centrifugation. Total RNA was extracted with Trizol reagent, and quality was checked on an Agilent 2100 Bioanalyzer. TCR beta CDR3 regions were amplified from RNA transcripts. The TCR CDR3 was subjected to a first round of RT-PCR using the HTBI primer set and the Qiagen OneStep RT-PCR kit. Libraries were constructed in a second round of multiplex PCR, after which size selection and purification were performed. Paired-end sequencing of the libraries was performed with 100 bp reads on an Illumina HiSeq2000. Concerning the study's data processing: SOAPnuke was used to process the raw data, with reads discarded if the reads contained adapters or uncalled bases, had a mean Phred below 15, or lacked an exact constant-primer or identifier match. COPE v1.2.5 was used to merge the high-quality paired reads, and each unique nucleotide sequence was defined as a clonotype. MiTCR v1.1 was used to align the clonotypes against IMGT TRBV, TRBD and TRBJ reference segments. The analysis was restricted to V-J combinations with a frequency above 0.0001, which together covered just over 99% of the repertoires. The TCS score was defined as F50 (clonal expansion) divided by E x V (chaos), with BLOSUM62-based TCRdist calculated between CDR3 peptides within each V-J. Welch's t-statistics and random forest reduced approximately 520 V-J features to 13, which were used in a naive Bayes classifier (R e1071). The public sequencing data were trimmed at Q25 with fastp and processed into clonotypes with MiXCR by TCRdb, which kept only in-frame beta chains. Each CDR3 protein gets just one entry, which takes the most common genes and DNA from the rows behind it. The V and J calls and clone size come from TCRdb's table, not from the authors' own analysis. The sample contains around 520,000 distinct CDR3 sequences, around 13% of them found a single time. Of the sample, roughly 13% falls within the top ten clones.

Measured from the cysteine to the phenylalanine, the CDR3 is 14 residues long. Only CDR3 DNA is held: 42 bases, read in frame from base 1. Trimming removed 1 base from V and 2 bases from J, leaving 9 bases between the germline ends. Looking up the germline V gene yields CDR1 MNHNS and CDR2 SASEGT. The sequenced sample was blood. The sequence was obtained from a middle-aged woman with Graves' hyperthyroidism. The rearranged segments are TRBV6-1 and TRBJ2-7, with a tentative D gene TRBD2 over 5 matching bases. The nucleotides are TGTGCCAGCAGTGAAGTGCCGGGAACCTACGAGCAGTACTTC. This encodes CASSEVPGTYEQYF.